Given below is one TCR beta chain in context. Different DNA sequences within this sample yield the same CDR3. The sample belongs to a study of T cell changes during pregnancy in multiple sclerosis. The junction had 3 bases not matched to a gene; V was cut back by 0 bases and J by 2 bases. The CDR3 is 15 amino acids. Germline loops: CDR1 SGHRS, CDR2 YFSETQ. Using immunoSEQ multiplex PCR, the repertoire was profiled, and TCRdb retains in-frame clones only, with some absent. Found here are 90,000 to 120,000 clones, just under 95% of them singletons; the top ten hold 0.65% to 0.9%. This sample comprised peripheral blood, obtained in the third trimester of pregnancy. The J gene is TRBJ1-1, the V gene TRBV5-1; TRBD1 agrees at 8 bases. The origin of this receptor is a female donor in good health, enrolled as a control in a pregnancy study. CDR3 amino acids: CASSLAGGRNTEAFF. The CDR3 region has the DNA TGCGCCAGCAGCTTGGCAGGGGGCAGAAACACTGAAGCTTTCTTT.